Below are 31 T cell receptor beta chains sequenced from a single sample in a study of neurological immune-mediated disorders. TCRdb analysed the 5' RACE reads with MiXCR anew, one entry per CDR3 protein. The sample has about 55,000 distinct CDR3 sequences, roughly 4.3% seen once. What was sequenced was PBMCs. The receptor set was obtained from a man over 45 with multiple sclerosis.

This clonotype came up many times. The gene calls are TRBV10-3 and TRBJ2-1; 13 bases are a match to TRBD2. Losses at the gene ends were 7 bases for V and 5 bases for J; bases not matched to a gene: 17. CDR1 is ENHRY and CDR2 is SYGVKD in the germline V gene. The CDR3 spans 19 residues. CDR3: CAIMGRLAGGPPTHNEQFF. CDR3 bases: TGTGCCATCATGGGAAGACTAGCGGGGGGTCCGCCGACCCACAATGAGCAGTTCTTC.

This clonotype was seen repeatedly, ten times or more. The CDR3 loop is CASSLQGAITEAFF. CDR3 nucleotides: TGTGCCAGCAGCTTGCAGGGGGCGATCACTGAAGCTTTCTTT. The chain combines TRBV7-8 with TRBJ1-1; 8 bases match TRBD1. In germline, CDR1 is SGHVS, CDR2 FQNEAQ. Trimming took 3 bases from V and 4 from J; bases not matched to a gene: 4. The CDR3 consists of 14 residues.

This clonotype was observed at least ten times. V usage is TRBV20-1 and J usage is TRBJ1-2; 7 nucleotides line up with TRBD1. V lost 5 bases and J lost 3; bases outside the gene matches: 6. The V gene's germline CDR1 is DFQATT and CDR2 SNEGSKA (reference sequence). This CDR3 is built from 13 residues. CDR3 sequence reads: CSARKGTDYGYTF. The CDR3 DNA reads TGCAGTGCTCGGAAAGGGACAGACTATGGCTACACCTTC.

With regard to this clonotype: A much larger clone lies one base from this, so it may be a read error. This chain uses TRBV20-1 with TRBJ2-1, with 8 bases lining up with TRBD1. Germline V gene sequence: CDR1 DFQATT, CDR2 SNEGSKA (reference sequence). The CDR3 runs 15 residues. The CDR3 is CRARGEGQAYNEQFF. CDR3 nucleotide sequence: TGCAGAGCTAGAGGTGAGGGACAGGCCTACAATGAGCAGTTCTTC.

This clonotype was observed at least ten times. The V and J genes are TRBV20-1 and TRBJ2-5; D might be TRBD2 (5 bases). V was shortened by 1 base and J by 1 base, with 7 bases between the two germline ends. This CDR3 has 13 amino acids. CDR1 is DFQATT and CDR2 is SNEGSKA in the germline V gene (reference sequence). The CDR3 DNA reads TGCAGTGCTAGAGGCCGGGGCCAAGAGACCCAGTACTTC. It codes for CSARGRGQETQYF.

This clonotype was counted ten times or more. One base away lies a much larger clone, so this may be a sequencing read error. The V call is TRBV5-8, the J call TRBJ2-3; D is unclear. Trimming took off 1 base at V and 1 base at J, with 4 bases between the two ends. Germline loops: CDR1 SGHTS, CDR2 YDEGEE. CDR3 length: 13 amino acids. DNA for the CDR3: TGTGCCAGCAGCTTGCCGGGCACAGATACGCAGTATTTT. It translates to CASSLPGTDTQYF.

Many counts were recorded for this clonotype. The genes are TRBV20-1 and TRBJ2-1, with D possibly TRBD1 on 7 matching bases. Trimming removed 6 bases at V and 4 bases at J, with 16 bases between. CDR1 is DFQATT, CDR2 SNEGSKA, per germline (reference sequence). The CDR3 runs 14 residues. The CDR3 nucleotides are TGCAGTGCAGAGCGGGTCAGGGGGTACAATGAGCAGTTCTTC. Translation: CSAERVRGYNEQFF.

In the case of this clonotype: An end of the junction differs from the germline gene, which may be a read error. The rearrangement links TRBV5-1 to TRBJ1-5, with 9 positions matching TRBD1. Per the germline V gene, CDR1 is SGHRS and CDR2 is YFSETQ. There are 15 residues in the CDR3. The chain's CDR3 is CASSKTGGGNQPQNF. The CDR3, as DNA: TGCGCCAGCAGCAAGACAGGGGGTGGCAATCAGCCCCAGAATTTT.

There are a few counts of this clonotype. The V call is TRBV7-9, the J call TRBJ1-2; D gene ambiguous. Per germline, CDR1 SEHNR and CDR2 FQNEAQ (reference sequence). The CDR3 is 15 amino acids. The V end was cut by 1 base, the J end by 6 bases, with 15 bases between. DNA of the CDR3: TGTGCCAGCAGCTTAGTAGGACTTAATGAAAATGGCTACACCTTC. The encoded protein is CASSLVGLNENGYTF.

A word on this clonotype: A read error may explain this, as a much larger clone is one base away. Likely a read error: the CDR3 ends without its conserved phenylalanine or tryptophan. The chain is built from TRBV7-8 and TRBJ2-5; D may be TRBD2 (6 bases). CDR3 length equals 16 residues. Trimming left V 4 bases short and J 1 base short, with 16 bases between. The germline CDR1 and CDR2 sequences are SGHVS and FQNEAQ. DNA of the CDR3: TGTGCCAGCAGCTCGGGGGATAGCATACTCCAAGAGACCCAGTACGTC. Protein product: CASSSGDSILQETQYV.

This clonotype was found many times. The rearrangement links TRBV6-5 to TRBJ2-3, with D perhaps assigned TRBD1 or TRBD2 (5 bases each). This CDR3 has 15 amino acids. CDR1 MNHEY and CDR2 SVGAGI come from the germline V gene. V was pared by 5 bases and J by 8 bases, with 20 bases between. The CDR3 region has the DNA TGTGCCAGCAGTACCCAGACAGTGTTGGGGAGTACGCAGTATTTT. Protein: CASSTQTVLGSTQYF.

This clonotype showed up many times. The chain has TRBV5-1 and TRBJ2-2; a weak D match, TRBD1 (6 bases). Trimming shortened V by 0 bases and J by 1 base, and 10 bases separated the two germline ends. This CDR3 spans 16 amino acids. Germline lookup yields CDR1 SGHRS and CDR2 YFSETQ. The CDR3: CASSLEMGQNTGELFF. The CDR3 coding sequence is TGCGCCAGCAGCTTGGAGATGGGACAGAACACCGGGGAGCTGTTTTTT.

The sample holds many counts of this clonotype. The chain employs TRBV12-3 or TRBV12-4 and TRBJ2-2; 10 bases fit TRBD2. This CDR3 region has 15 residues. Trimming took 3 bases from V and 5 from J; bases not matched to a gene: 3. CDR3 region: CASSFRAGGTGELFF. CDR3 DNA: TGTGCCAGCAGTTTTAGAGCGGGAGGGACCGGGGAGCTGTTTTTT.

To note about this clonotype: A much larger clonotype is one base distant, so this may be a read error. The chain combines TRBV29-1 with TRBJ1-1; unclear D gene. The CDR3 covers 13 residues. CDR1 and CDR2 (germline): SQVTM, ANQGSEA. Between the trimmed V and J ends, which lost 4 bases and 7 bases, there was a span of 16 bases. DNA of the CDR3: TGCAGCGTTGCGGTTGGGGAGGCTAATGAAGCTTTCTTT. Protein product: CSVAVGEANEAFF.

This clonotype was seen repeatedly, ten times or more. In DNA, the CDR3 is TGCGCCAGCAGCAGGGGTAGCGGCCTCTACAATGAGCAGTTCTTC. It specifies CASSRGSGLYNEQFF. The chain recombines TRBV5-1 with TRBJ2-1, with D maybe TRBD2 (6 bases). The germline V and J ends were trimmed by 4 bases and 3 bases, with 14 bases remaining between them. CDR1 and CDR2 from the germline V gene are SGHRS and YFSETQ. The CDR3 contains 15 residues.

There are many counts of this clonotype. The gene calls are TRBV28 and TRBJ1-1; D call uncertain. There are 12 residues in the CDR3. The germline CDR1 and CDR2 sequences are MDHEN and SYDVKM. Trimming removed 7 bases at V and 3 bases at J, with 9 bases between. CDR3 protein: CASMPSHTEAFF. The CDR3 nucleotides read TGTGCCAGCATGCCGTCACACACTGAAGCTTTCTTT.

Ten or more counts support this clonotype. The J gene is TRBJ2-3, the V gene TRBV3-1; D not certain. The CDR3 sequence is 12 residues long. Trimming took 2 bases from V and 2 from J, leaving 2 bases between them. Germline V gene lookup returns CDR1 LGHDT and CDR2 YNNKEL (reference sequence). CDR3 region: CASSQTTDTQYF. The DNA of the CDR3 is TGTGCCAGCAGCCAAACCACAGATACGCAGTATTTT.

This clonotype occurred many times. This chain links TRBV4-1 with TRBJ1-5; D remains unclear. Trimming took 0 bases from V and 6 from J, leaving 15 bases between them. Per germline, CDR1 MGHRA and CDR2 YSYEKL. The CDR3 has 16 residues. DNA of the CDR3: TGCGCCAGCAGCCAAGATCTAGGACGTTCGAGTCAGCCCCAGCATTTT. This codes for CASSQDLGRSSQPQHF.

This clonotype has at least ten counts. V gene TRBV9 combines with J gene TRBJ2-3; D gene uncertain. The germline V and J ends were trimmed by 0 bases and 5 bases, with 10 bases remaining between them. The CDR3 is 14 residues long. The germline V gene encodes CDR1 SGDLS and CDR2 YYNGEE. The CDR3 protein is CASSVARRIDTQYF. CDR3 in DNA: TGTGCCAGCAGCGTAGCTCGCCGGATAGATACGCAGTATTTT.

This clonotype came up many times. V and J are TRBV5-1 and TRBJ2-1; 9 bases are a match to TRBD1. This CDR3 has 13 amino acids. The germline V gene encodes CDR1 SGHRS and CDR2 YFSETQ. V lost 4 bases and J lost 6; bases outside the gene matches: 2. The CDR3 nucleotides read TGCGCCAGCAGCACGGGACAGGGCAATGAGCAGTTCTTC. Translation gives CASSTGQGNEQFF.

This clonotype turned up a few times. CDR3: CASSFSDRSGKLFF. The CDR3 DNA reads as TGTGCCAGCAGTTTTAGCGACAGGTCCGGAAAACTGTTTTTT. V is TRBV11-2 and J is TRBJ1-4; perhaps TRBD1 as D (6 bases). V was shortened by 6 bases and J by 10 bases, with 18 bases between the two germline ends. Germline values: CDR1 SGHAT, CDR2 FQNNGV. CDR3 size: 14 residues.

In its sample, this clonotype was seen many times. The rearrangement links TRBV2 to TRBJ2-2, with 8 bases aligning to TRBD1. CDR3 length equals 12 residues. In germline, CDR1 is SNHLY, CDR2 FYNNEI. The junction had 6 bases not matched to a gene; V was cut back by 5 bases and J by 13 bases. In DNA form, the CDR3 reads TGTGCCAGCAGTCCTCAGGGGGCTGGGCTGTTTTTT. Protein: CASSPQGAGLFF.

This clonotype was observed at least ten times. The chain carries TRBV27 and TRBJ2-1, with D possibly TRBD2 on 5 matching bases. The CDR3 totals 15 residues. Per the germline V gene, CDR1 is MNHEY and CDR2 is SMNVEV (reference sequence). V was pared by 5 bases and J by 0 bases, with 11 bases between. The CDR3 is CASSLTRSSYNEQFF. CDR3 DNA: TGTGCCAGCAGTCTTACTAGGAGCTCCTACAATGAGCAGTTCTTC.

This clonotype has a count of ten or more. The chain employs TRBV20-1 and TRBJ2-7, with 10 positions matching TRBD1. V was clipped by 1 base and J by 6 bases; unmatched bases: 6. This CDR3 has 14 residues. Germline CDR1 DFQATT, CDR2 SNEGSKA (reference sequence). CDR3 bases: TGCAGTGCTAGAGTTGACAGGGGGCACTTCGAGCAGTACTTC. Protein sequence: CSARVDRGHFEQYF.

Regarding this clonotype: This sequence may be a read error, since a much larger clone differs from it by one base. The V gene is TRBV4-2, the J gene TRBJ1-1; D unclear. Germline CDR1 LGHNA, CDR2 YNFKEQ. This CDR3 is 15 amino acids long. V shed 4 bases and J shed 3 bases, with 15 bases lying between them. The CDR3 DNA sequence: TGTGCCAGCAGCCGAGTCGGAAAGGGTGACACTGAAGCTTTCTTT. Translating gives CASSRVGKGDTEAFF.

In this sample, this clonotype turned up many times. V is TRBV20-1 and J is TRBJ2-5; a weak D match, TRBD2 (6 bases). V dropped 6 bases and J dropped 3 bases, with 17 bases sitting between them. CDR1 is DFQATT, CDR2 SNEGSKA, per germline (reference sequence). The CDR3 is made up of 14 amino acids. The CDR3 region is CSARIIWEEETQYF. CDR3 DNA sequence: TGCAGTGCGAGAATAATTTGGGAGGAAGAGACCCAGTACTTC.

Many counts were recorded for this clonotype. V is TRBV29-1 and J is TRBJ2-3; no definite D call. The V end lost 7 bases, the J end lost 3 bases, and 11 bases lay between the germline ends. Germline-derived CDR1 and CDR2 are SQVTM and ANQGSEA. The CDR3 runs to 12 residues. The CDR3 region has the DNA TGCAGCGCTGCCGATAGGACAGATACGCAGTATTTT. Translating it yields CSAADRTDTQYF.

Many counts were recorded for this clonotype. A read error may be the cause here, since a much bigger clone is one base away. This rearrangement joins TRBV28 to TRBJ1-1; no reliable D call. V was trimmed by 2 bases and J by 1 base, leaving 8 bases between them. Germline loops: CDR1 MDHEN, CDR2 SYDVKM. There are 14 residues in the CDR3. The chain's CDR3 is CASSLAAKNTEAFF. The DNA for the CDR3 is TGTGCCAGCAGTTTAGCAGCAAAGAACACTGAAGCTTTCTTT.

The V gene is TRBV29-1, the J gene TRBJ2-7; no reliable D call. The V end was cut by 5 bases, the J end by 3 bases, with 14 bases between. Germline V gives CDR1 SQVTM, CDR2 ANQGSEA. The CDR3 is made up of 13 amino acids. CDR3 loop: CSVSRTDSYEQYF. For the CDR3, the DNA is TGCAGCGTTTCCAGGACGGATAGCTACGAGCAGTACTTC.

This sequence joins TRBV5-1 and TRBJ2-3; 9 bases fit TRBD2. The germline V gene encodes CDR1 SGHRS and CDR2 YFSETQ. The CDR3 runs 15 residues. V lost 6 bases to trimming and J lost 0 bases; unmatched junction nucleotides: 5. As DNA, the CDR3 is TGCGCCAGCAACCCGCTAGCGGGGAGCACAGATACGCAGTATTTT. Translating it yields CASNPLAGSTDTQYF. The full variable domain, rest sourced from reference TRBV5-1 and TRBJ2-3, is KAGVTQTPRYLIKTRGQQVTLSCSPISGHRSVSWYQQTPGQGLQFLFEYFSETQRNKGNFPGRFSGRQFSNSRSEMNVSTLELGDSALYLCASNPLAGSTDTQYFGPGTRLTVL.

Ten or more counts support this clonotype. The rearrangement uses TRBV12-3 or TRBV12-4 and TRBJ1-1; D gene ambiguous. The length of the CDR3 is 13 residues. The V and J ends lost 3 bases and 1 base respectively, with 6 bases between them. The CDR3 loop is CASSFGENTEAFF. The CDR3 bases are TGTGCCAGCAGTTTCGGGGAGAACACTGAAGCTTTCTTT.